This T cell receptor (beta chain) was documented in a study of T cell responses to AZD1222 COVID-19 vaccine. The sample holds one count of this clone. Antigen unknown. Here immunoSEQ multiplex PCR was the method, and the copy in TCRdb shows in-frame clones only, minus some. This sample has roughly 70,000 clones, with around four fifths found just once. Overall study results and limits: It should be noted that donors were predominantly white British and more often female, and clonal diversity was possibly underestimated. In all cases, repertoires were sampled only after the peak T cell response. The CD4 TCRs associated with vaccination extended across spike and predominated at 160-218 and 743-854. Only six AZD1222 recipients tested seropositive at baseline.

Germline V gene data show CDR1 as LGHNT and CDR2 as FRNRAP. The CDR3 consists of 11 residues. V lost 6 bases, J lost 1 base, and 1 base lay in between. The chain combines TRBV12-5 with TRBJ1-3; D gene ambiguous. This receptor was obtained from an adult in good health. Sequenced here: peripheral blood, sampled on day 0 of AZD1222 vaccination. CDR3 sequence (DNA): TGTGCTAGTGGGTCTGGAAACACCATATATTTT. Translating gives CASGSGNTIYF.